The 14 T cell receptor beta chains reported below all come from one sample, sequenced in a study of post-analysis software for immune sequencing data. Findings and limits, study-wide: Elevated frequency relative to controls characterized four or five TRBV segments in patients, TRBV5-6, TRBV5-1 and TRBV20-1 among them.

The TCR beta cDNA libraries contained unique molecular identifiers. TCRdb re-analysed the PCR reads in MiXCR, keeping a single row per CDR3 protein. Of roughly 670,000 distinct CDR3 sequences listed, 55% to 70% are singletons. What these receptors recognize is not known. Source material: blood. The receptor source for this set is a girl aged 2 to 9 with multiple sclerosis.

The sample holds a few counts of this clonotype. V gene TRBV7-6 combines with J gene TRBJ2-5; 12 bases align to TRBD2. V was pared by 5 bases and J by 0 bases, with 10 bases of the junction left unmatched. The CDR3 loop spans 18 amino acids. Germline-derived CDR1 and CDR2 are SGHVS and FNYEAQ. The DNA for the CDR3 is TGTGCCAGCAGCGAGGGGCTAGCGGGAGGGCCGTACCAAGAGACCCAGTACTTC. It yields the protein CASSEGLAGGPYQETQYF.

The rearrangement joins TRBV9 to TRBJ2-7, with D possibly matching TRBD2 (6 bases). Trimming stripped 0 bases from V and 4 bases from J, with 20 bases between. CDR1 and CDR2 from the germline V gene are SGDLS and YYNGEE. The CDR3 has 17 residues. For the CDR3, the DNA is TGTGCCAGCAGCGTAGATAGGAGGGATTCTAAACGGTACGAGCAGTACTTC. This translates into CASSVDRRDSKRYEQYF.

The J gene is TRBJ2-3, the V gene TRBV3-1; TRBD2 matches at 8 bases. Germline CDR1 is LGHDT and CDR2 is YNNKEL (reference sequence). The CDR3 loop spans 15 amino acids. The ends lost 5 bases at V and 0 bases at J; junction bases unmatched: 4. This chain's CDR3 is CASSYSGESTDTQYF. The CDR3 nucleotides read TGTGCCAGCAGCTATAGCGGGGAGAGCACAGATACGCAGTATTTT.

This clonotype appeared a few times. One end of the junction varies from germline; a read error may be responsible. The V and J genes are TRBV7-7 and TRBJ2-1, with a tentative D call TRBD1 (5 bases). Germline values: CDR1 SSHAT, CDR2 FNYEAQ (reference sequence). The CDR3 runs to 16 residues. CDR3 bases: TGTGCTAGCAGCCCCCTCAAGCCAGGGTCCTACAATGAGCAGTTCTTC. It translates to CASSPLKPGSYNEQFF.

The DNA of the CDR3 is TGTGCCAGCAGCTTAGAGTTCCGGGATTCACCCCTCCACTTT. Translated: CASSLEFRDSPLHF. The rearrangement joins TRBV7-2 to TRBJ1-6; no reliable D call. Trimming cost V 1 base and J 8 bases, with 9 bases left between them. This CDR3 contains 14 residues. Germline V gives CDR1 SGHTA, CDR2 FQGNSA.

This clonotype was seen more than once but under ten times. This chain connects TRBV9 to TRBJ2-5; 10 bases are shared with TRBD2. TRBJ2-7 explains the end of the DNA better; the J call may be wrong. This CDR3 has 14 amino acids. Per the germline V gene, CDR1 is SGDLS and CDR2 is YYNGEE. The CDR3 DNA reads as TGTGCCAGCAGTGGGACTAGCGCATCCTACGAGCAGTACTTC. It translates to CASSGTSASYEQYF.

The chain recombines TRBV30 with TRBJ1-1; 9 bases map to TRBD1. Germline V gene data show CDR1 as GTSNPN and CDR2 as SVGIG (reference sequence). The CDR3 is 14 residues long. V shed 3 bases and J 10 bases; nucleotides not matched to a gene: 12. In DNA form, the CDR3 reads TGTGCCTGGAGCCCCGGGACAGGGTTTGAATTAGCTTTCTTT. It specifies CAWSPGTGFELAFF.

For this clonotype: The junction and the germline gene differ at one end; a read error may be behind it. The V and J genes are TRBV7-2 and TRBJ2-1, with TRBD2 identical over 12 bases. The CDR3 runs 16 residues. Germline-derived CDR1 and CDR2 are SGHTA and FQGNSA. The DNA for the CDR3 is TGTGCCAGCACCTTAGGATCTAGCGGGGGGGCCAATGAGCAGTTCTTC. Translation gives CASTLGSSGGANEQFF. The full variable domain, in which reference TRBV7-2 and TRBJ2-1 provide the parts outside the CDR3, is GAGVSQSPSNKVTEKGKDVELRCDPISGHTALYWYRQSLGQGLEFLIYFQGNSAPDKSGLPSDRFSAERTGGSVSTLTIQRTQQEDSAVYLCASTLGSSGGANEQFFGPGTRLTVL.

This chain links TRBV5-5 with TRBJ2-3; D is perhaps TRBD2 (6 bases). Germline V lookup: CDR1 SGHKS, CDR2 YYEKEE (reference sequence). V was trimmed by 0 bases and J by 2 bases, leaving 22 bases between them. The CDR3 spans 19 residues. Here the CDR3 reads CASSLESWAGPRVTDTQYF. CDR3 nucleotides: TGTGCCAGCAGCTTGGAGTCTTGGGCGGGACCCAGGGTCACAGATACGCAGTATTTT.

The rearrangement uses TRBV29-1 and TRBJ1-1, with TRBD1 matching 8 bases. The CDR3 totals 11 residues. The ends lost 6 bases at V and 10 bases at J; junction bases unmatched: 7. Per germline, CDR1 SQVTM and CDR2 ANQGSEA. The CDR3 spells CSVYWGQVAFF. The CDR3, as DNA: TGCAGCGTCTACTGGGGACAGGTAGCTTTCTTT.

The chain recombines TRBV1 with TRBJ1-5; TRBD1 reflects the table's D call only, with no check against the DNA. TRBV1 is marked as a pseudogene. This CDR3 region has 21 residues. The CDR3 region has the DNA TGCACCAGCAGCCAAGAAGCTACTGACAGGGGCCCCTCCATTAGGAATCAGCCCCAGCATTTT. It is translated as CTSSQEATDRGPSIRNQPQHF.

Details on this clonotype: An end of the junction differs from the germline gene, which may be a read error. The chain joins TRBV27 to TRBJ2-1; TRBD2 aligns across 12 bases. This CDR3 is built from 14 residues. Germline loops: CDR1 MNHEY, CDR2 SMNVEV (reference sequence). The CDR3 loop reads CSSRPGLAGNEQFF. The CDR3, as DNA: TGTTCCAGCAGACCAGGACTAGCGGGAAATGAGCAGTTCTTC.

As regards this clonotype: One end of the junction does not line up with germline, which may come from a read error. The chain combines TRBV12-3 or TRBV12-4 with TRBJ2-1; possible D gene TRBD2, 6 bases. The CDR3 is 20 residues long. The CDR3 DNA reads as TGTGCCCGCACCAAGACTGGGGAGGCAAGGGTTGGTAGCTCCCACAATGAGCAGTTCTTC. This sequence encodes CARTKTGEARVGSSHNEQFF.

This clonotype was picked up a small number of times. V and J are TRBV15 and TRBJ2-5; D unclear. The CDR3 is 15 amino acids. The germline gives CDR1 LNHNV, CDR2 YYDKDF (reference sequence). The germline V and J ends were trimmed by 0 bases and 2 bases, with 10 bases remaining between them. Written as DNA, the CDR3 is TGTGCCACCAGCAGAGATCTGGGCAGTCAAGAGACCCAGTACTTC. Translated, it gives CATSRDLGSQETQYF. The complete variable domain, with remaining parts taken from reference TRBV15 and TRBJ2-5, reads DAMVIQNPRYQVTQFGKPVTLSCSQTLNHNVMYWYQQKSSQAPKLLFHYYDKDFNNEADTPDNFQSRRPNTSFCFLDIRSPGLGDTAMYLCATSRDLGSQETQYFGPGTRLLVL.